This TCR beta chain is from a study of PD-L1 blockade in urothelial cancer. The junction had 4 bases not matched to a gene; V was cut back by 6 bases and J by 1 base. CDR3 length equals 14 residues. Germline V lookup: CDR1 WSHSY, CDR2 SAAADI. Clones were sequenced by immunoSEQ multiplex PCR, and TCRdb holds only the in-frame ones, with some missing. The table lists about 95,000 clones, around 87% of them singletons. The time point is: pretreatment peripheral blood. The sequence came from a man in his sixties with urothelial cancer. Sequenced here: PBMCs, sampled around atezolizumab (anti-PD-L1) treatment. V and J are TRBV10-2 and TRBJ2-7; 9 bases line up with TRBD2. The CDR3 is CASSRLADSYEQYF. CDR3 in DNA: TGCGCCAGCAGCAGACTAGCGGATTCCTACGAGCAGTACTTC.